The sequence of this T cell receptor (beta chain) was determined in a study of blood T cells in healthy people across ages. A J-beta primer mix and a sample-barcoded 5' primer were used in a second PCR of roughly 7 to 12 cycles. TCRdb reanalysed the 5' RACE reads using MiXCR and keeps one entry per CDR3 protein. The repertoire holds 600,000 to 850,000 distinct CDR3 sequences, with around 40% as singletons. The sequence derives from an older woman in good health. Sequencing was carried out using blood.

CDR3 coding DNA: TGTGCCAGCAGGGGGACAGGGGTGAATGAGCAGTACTTC. Translated: CASRGTGVNEQYF. This rearrangement joins TRBV11-2 to TRBJ2-5, with 10 bases that match TRBD1. Germline CDR1 is SGHAT and CDR2 is FQNNGV. The CDR3 length is 13 residues. V was clipped by 6 bases and J by 11 bases; unmatched bases: 9.